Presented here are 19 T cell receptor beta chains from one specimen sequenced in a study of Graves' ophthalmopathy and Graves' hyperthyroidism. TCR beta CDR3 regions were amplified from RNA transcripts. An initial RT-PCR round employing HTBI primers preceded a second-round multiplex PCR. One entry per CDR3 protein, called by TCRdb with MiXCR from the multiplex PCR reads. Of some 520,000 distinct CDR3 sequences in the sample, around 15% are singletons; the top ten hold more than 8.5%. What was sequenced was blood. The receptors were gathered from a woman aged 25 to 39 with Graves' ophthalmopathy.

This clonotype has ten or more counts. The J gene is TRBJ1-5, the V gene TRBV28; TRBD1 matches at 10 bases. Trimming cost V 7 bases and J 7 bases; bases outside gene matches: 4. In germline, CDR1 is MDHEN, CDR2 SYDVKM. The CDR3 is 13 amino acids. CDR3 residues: CASMTGGEQPQHF. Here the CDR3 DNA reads TGTGCCAGCATGACAGGGGGCGAGCAGCCCCAGCATTTT.

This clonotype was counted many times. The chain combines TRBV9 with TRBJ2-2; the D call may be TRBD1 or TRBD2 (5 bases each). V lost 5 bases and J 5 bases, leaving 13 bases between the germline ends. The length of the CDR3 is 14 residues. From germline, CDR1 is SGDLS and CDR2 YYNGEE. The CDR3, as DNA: TGTGCCAGCAGGATTTTGGGGGATACCGGGGAGCTGTTTTTT. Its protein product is CASRILGDTGELFF.

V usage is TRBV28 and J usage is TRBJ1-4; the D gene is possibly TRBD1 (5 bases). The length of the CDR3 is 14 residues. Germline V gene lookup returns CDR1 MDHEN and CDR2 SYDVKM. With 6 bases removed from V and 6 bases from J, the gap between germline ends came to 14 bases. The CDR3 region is CASRSGLGDEKLFF. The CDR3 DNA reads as TGTGCCAGCAGATCGGGGCTTGGGGATGAAAAACTGTTTTTT. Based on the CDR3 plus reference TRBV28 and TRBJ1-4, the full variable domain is DVKVTQSSRYLVKRTGEKVFLECVQDMDHENMFWYRQDPGLGLRLIYFSYDVKMKEKGDIPEGYSVSREKKERFSLILESASTNQTSMYLCASRSGLGDEKLFFGSGTQLSVL.

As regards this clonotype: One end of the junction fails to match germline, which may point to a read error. The CDR3 DNA is TGTGCCAGCAGTATAGCGGGACACCAAGAGACCCAGTACTTC. This codes for CASSIAGHQETQYF. The chain has TRBV12-3 or TRBV12-4 and TRBJ2-5, with 8 positions matching TRBD2. CDR3 length equals 14 residues.

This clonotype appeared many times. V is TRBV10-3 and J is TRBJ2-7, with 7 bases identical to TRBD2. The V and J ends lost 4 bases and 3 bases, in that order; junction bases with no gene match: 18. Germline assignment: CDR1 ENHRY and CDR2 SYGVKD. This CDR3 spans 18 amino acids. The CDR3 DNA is TGTGCCATCAGTGTGCCCAACCCGACTAGCACGACTCTCTACGAGCAGTACTTC. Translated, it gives CAISVPNPTSTTLYEQYF.

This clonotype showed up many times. The CDR3 loop is CAITGTPNTEAFF. The CDR3 DNA sequence: TGTGCCATTACCGGGACACCGAACACTGAAGCTTTCTTT. This chain connects TRBV10-3 to TRBJ1-1; possible D gene TRBD1, 6 bases. The V and J ends lost 9 bases and 1 base respectively, with 12 bases between them. Germline V CDR1 and CDR2: ENHRY, SYGVKD. The CDR3 is made up of 13 amino acids.

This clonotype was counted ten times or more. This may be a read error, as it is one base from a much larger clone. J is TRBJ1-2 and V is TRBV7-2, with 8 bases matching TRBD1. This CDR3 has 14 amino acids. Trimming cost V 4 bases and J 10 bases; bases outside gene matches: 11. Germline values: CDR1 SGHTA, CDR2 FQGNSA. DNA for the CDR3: TGTGCCAGCAGCTACCGTAACGGACAGGGAGACTACACCTTC. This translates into CASSYRNGQGDYTF.

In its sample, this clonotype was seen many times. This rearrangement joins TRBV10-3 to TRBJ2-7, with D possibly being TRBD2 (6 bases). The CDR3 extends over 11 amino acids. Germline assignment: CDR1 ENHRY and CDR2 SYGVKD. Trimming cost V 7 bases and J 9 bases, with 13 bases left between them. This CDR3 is CAITTRGGQYF. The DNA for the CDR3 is TGTGCCATCACGACTAGGGGCGGGCAGTACTTC.

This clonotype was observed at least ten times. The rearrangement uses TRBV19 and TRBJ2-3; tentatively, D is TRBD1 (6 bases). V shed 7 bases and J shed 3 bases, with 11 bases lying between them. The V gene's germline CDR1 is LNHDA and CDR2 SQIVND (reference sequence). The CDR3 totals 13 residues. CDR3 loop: CASNRDRTDTQYF. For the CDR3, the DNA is TGTGCCAGTAACCGAGACAGGACAGATACGCAGTATTTT. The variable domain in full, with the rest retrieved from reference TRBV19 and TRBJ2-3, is DGGITQSPKYLFRKEGQNVTLSCEQNLNHDAMYWYRQDPGQGLRLIYYSQIVNDFQKGDIAEGYSVSREKKESFPLTVTSAQKNPTAFYLCASNRDRTDTQYFGPGTRLTVL.

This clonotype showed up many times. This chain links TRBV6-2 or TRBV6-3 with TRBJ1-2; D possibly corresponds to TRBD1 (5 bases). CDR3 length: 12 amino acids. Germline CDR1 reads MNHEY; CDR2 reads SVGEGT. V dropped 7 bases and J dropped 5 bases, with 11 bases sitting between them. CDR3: CASMQGTYGYTF. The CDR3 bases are TGTGCCAGCATGCAGGGAACATATGGCTACACCTTC.

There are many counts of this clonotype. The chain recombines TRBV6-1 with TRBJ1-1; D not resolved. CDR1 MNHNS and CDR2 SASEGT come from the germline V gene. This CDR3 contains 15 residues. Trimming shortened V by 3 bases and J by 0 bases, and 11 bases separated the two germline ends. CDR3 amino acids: CASSDWGGMNTEAFF. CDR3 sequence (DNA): TGTGCCAGCAGTGATTGGGGTGGAATGAACACTGAAGCTTTCTTT.

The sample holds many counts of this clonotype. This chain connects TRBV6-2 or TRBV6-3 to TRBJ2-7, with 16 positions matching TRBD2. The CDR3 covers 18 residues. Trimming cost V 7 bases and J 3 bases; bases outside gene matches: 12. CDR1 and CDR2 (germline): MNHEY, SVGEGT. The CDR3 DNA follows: TGTGCCAGCACGAGAGGGGGACTAGCGGGAGGGCCGGGCTACGAGCAGTACTTC. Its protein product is CASTRGGLAGGPGYEQYF.

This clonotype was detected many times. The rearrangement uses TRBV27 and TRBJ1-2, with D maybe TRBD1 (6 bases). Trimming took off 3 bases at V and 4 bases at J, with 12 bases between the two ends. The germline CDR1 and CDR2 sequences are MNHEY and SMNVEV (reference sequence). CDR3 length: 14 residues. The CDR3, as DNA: TGTGCCAGCAGTTTTCGGGGGGCCGGCTATGGCTACACCTTC. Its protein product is CASSFRGAGYGYTF.

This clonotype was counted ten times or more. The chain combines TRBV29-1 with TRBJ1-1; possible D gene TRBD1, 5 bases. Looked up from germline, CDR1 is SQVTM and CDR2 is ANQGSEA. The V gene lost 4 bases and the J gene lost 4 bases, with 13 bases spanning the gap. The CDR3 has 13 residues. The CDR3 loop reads CSVAGGVSTEAFF. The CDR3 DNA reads TGCAGCGTTGCGGGGGGTGTCTCCACTGAAGCTTTCTTT.

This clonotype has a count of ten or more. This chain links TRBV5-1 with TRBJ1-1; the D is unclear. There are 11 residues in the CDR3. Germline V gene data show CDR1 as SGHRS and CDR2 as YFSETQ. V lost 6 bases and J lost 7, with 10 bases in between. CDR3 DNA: TGCGCCAGCAAAGGAGCACTTGAAGCTTTCTTT. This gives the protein CASKGALEAFF.

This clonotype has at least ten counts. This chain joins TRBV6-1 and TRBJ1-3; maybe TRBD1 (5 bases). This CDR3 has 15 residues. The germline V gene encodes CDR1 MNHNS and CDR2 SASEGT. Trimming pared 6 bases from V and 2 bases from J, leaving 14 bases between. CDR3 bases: TGTGCCAGCAGAGAACCAGGGTCTCCTGGAAACACCATATATTTT. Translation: CASREPGSPGNTIYF.

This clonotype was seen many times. The CDR3 sequence is CASSQPTGISETQYF. In DNA, the CDR3 is TGTGCCAGCAGCCAACCGACAGGGATATCAGAGACCCAGTACTTC. The chain employs TRBV3-1 and TRBJ2-5; 7 bases are shared with TRBD1. CDR1 LGHDT and CDR2 YNNKEL come from the germline V gene (reference sequence). The junction had 7 bases not matched to a gene; V was cut back by 2 bases and J by 4 bases. The CDR3 spans 15 residues.

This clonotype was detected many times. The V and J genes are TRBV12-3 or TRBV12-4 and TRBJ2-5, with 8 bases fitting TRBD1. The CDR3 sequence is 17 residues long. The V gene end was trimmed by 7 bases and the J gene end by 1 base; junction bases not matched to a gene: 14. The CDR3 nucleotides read TGTGCCAGCACCCTCCGCCGGGGACAGGCGAGCCAAGAGACCCAGTACTTC. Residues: CASTLRRGQASQETQYF.

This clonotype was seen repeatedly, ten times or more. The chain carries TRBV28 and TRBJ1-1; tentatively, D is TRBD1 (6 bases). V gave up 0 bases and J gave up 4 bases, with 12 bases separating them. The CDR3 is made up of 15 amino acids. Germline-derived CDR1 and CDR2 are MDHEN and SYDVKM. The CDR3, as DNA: TGTGCCAGCAGTTTATGGGGAGGGGGTTTCACTGAAGCTTTCTTT. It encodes CASSLWGGGFTEAFF. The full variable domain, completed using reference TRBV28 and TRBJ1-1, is DVKVTQSSRYLVKRTGEKVFLECVQDMDHENMFWYRQDPGLGLRLIYFSYDVKMKEKGDIPEGYSVSREKKERFSLILESASTNQTSMYLCASSLWGGGFTEAFFGQGTRLTVV.